These T cell receptor beta chains were read from a single sample in a study of T cell repertoires in cytomegalovirus infection. TCRdb ran MiXCR on the reads and lists one entry per CDR3 protein. The sample includes approximately 500,000 distinct CDR3 sequences, around 11% of them seen just once. Sequencing was done on a sample of PBMCs. The receptors derive from a human donor in good health (CMV status not recorded). Some clones in this sample may be carry-over from other donors' samples. Both conserved end residues are part of each CDR3. D genes are given only for firm matches. Not all rows give a size; the values are once, few, many and, for expanded clones, a class.

v_call,d_call,clone_size,j_call,cdr3_aa,cdr3_nt
TRBV5-4,-,many,TRBJ2-1,CASSLAGSGPSYNEQFF,TGTGCCAGCAGCTTGGCCGGTAGCGGACCTTCCTACAATGAGCAGTTCTTC
TRBV14,-,many,TRBJ2-5,CASSLTPAERETQYF,TGTGCCAGCAGCTTAACCCCAGCGGAGAGGGAGACCCAGTACTTC
TRBV5-8,-,few,TRBJ2-5,CASSRRYQETQYF,TGTGCCAGCAGTCGACGGTACCAAGAGACCCAGTACTTC
TRBV6-2/TRBV6-3,-,many,TRBJ2-3,CASSYRERDTQYF,TGTGCCAGCAGTTACAGGGAGCGGGATACGCAGTATTTT
TRBV24-1,-,-,TRBJ1-5,CATSSWDGNQPQHF,TGTGCCACCAGTTCTTGGGACGGTAATCAGCCCCAGCATTTT
TRBV13,-,few,TRBJ2-7,CASSPEGGGYEQYF,TGTGCCAGCAGCCCCGAGGGGGGAGGGTACGAGCAGTACTTC
TRBV7-8,TRBD1,many,TRBJ1-1,CASSPYHRDRDTEAFF,TGTGCCAGCAGCCCCTACCACCGGGACAGGGACACTGAAGCTTTCTTT
TRBV27,-,many,TRBJ1-1,CASSSHLGQLEAFF,TGTGCCAGCAGTTCGCACCTAGGACAGCTTGAAGCTTTCTTT
TRBV14,-,-,TRBJ1-6,CASSQAGQYNSPLHF,TGTGCCAGCAGCCAGGCCGGACAGTATAATTCACCCCTCCACTTT
TRBV3-1,TRBD1,many,TRBJ2-7,CASSQPPGTGSHEQYF,TGTGCCAGCAGCCAGCCCCCCGGGACAGGGTCCCACGAGCAGTACTTC
TRBV28,TRBD2,many,TRBJ2-1,CASRIAGEGNEQFF,TGTGCCAGCAGAATAGCGGGAGAGGGTAATGAGCAGTTCTTC
TRBV7-8,-,many,TRBJ1-3,CASSPARIGNTIYF,TGTGCCAGCAGTCCGGCTCGAATTGGAAACACCATATATTTT
TRBV19,-,many,TRBJ2-7,CASSIGGELYYEQYF,TGTGCCAGTAGTATCGGAGGGGAGCTTTACTACGAGCAGTACTTC
TRBV18,-,many,TRBJ1-6,CASSLPGARNSPLHF,TGTGCCAGCTCACTACCCGGAGCGCGTAATTCACCCCTCCACTTT